This T cell receptor (beta chain) was captured in a study of T cell responses to AZD1222 COVID-19 vaccine. Study outcomes and limitations: The breadth and depth of Spike-specific TCRs increased once two AZD1222 doses had been given.

V lost 0 bases to trimming and J lost 3 bases; unmatched junction nucleotides: 3. This CDR3 comprises 15 residues. The germline gives CDR1 MGHRA, CDR2 YSYEKL. The method was immunoSEQ multiplex PCR; TCRdb's version includes in-frame clones alone and lacks a portion of them. Of about 160,000 clones listed, 92% were seen once; the top ten hold approximately 3.3%. To note about this clone: No antigen is known for it.

The receptor was derived from an adult who received the AZD1222 COVID-19 vaccine. This material consisted of peripheral blood, taken 28 days after the second AZD1222 dose. V and J are TRBV4-1 and TRBJ1-2, with TRBD1 matching over 8 bases. CDR3 bases: TGCGCCAGCAGCCAAGATTCAGGGGGCTACTATGGCTACACCTTC. Translating gives CASSQDSGGYYGYTF.